The next 20 T cell receptor beta chains were all read from a single sample in a study of radiation and T cells in renal cell carcinoma. Time point in this sample: blood 4 weeks post-SBRT, at nephrectomy. Noted treatment: 15 Gy SBRT to primary tumor, nephrectomy 4 weeks later. Here immunoSEQ multiplex PCR was the method, and the copy in TCRdb shows in-frame clones only, minus some. The table lists about 170,000 clones, approximately 90% of them singletons. The sample consisted of blood, taken from a patient whose treatment included radiotherapy and nephrectomy. The source of these receptors is a woman between 45 and 65 years old with renal cell carcinoma.

The chain employs TRBV9 and TRBJ2-5; D remains ambiguous. The CDR3 runs to 14 residues. Germline loops: CDR1 SGDLS, CDR2 YYNGEE. With 1 base removed from V and 5 bases from J, the gap between germline ends came to 12 bases. CDR3 amino acids: CASSVQWSSETQYF. As DNA, the CDR3 is TGTGCCAGCAGCGTACAATGGAGCTCGGAGACCCAGTACTTC.

This clone is a singleton in its sample. The J gene is TRBJ1-1, the V gene TRBV5-5; D remains unclear. The CDR3 has 14 amino acids. Germline CDR1 and CDR2: SGHKS and YYEKEE (reference sequence). The V and J ends lost 4 bases and 1 base respectively, with 11 bases between them. DNA for the CDR3: TGTGCCAGCAGCCCCCGCGCAACGAACACTGAAGCTTTCTTT. Its translation: CASSPRATNTEAFF. Combining the CDR3 with reference TRBV5-5 and TRBJ1-1 gives the whole variable domain DAGVTQSPTHLIKTRGQQVTLRCSPISGHKSVSWYQQVLGQGPQFIFQYYEKEERGRGNFPDRFSARQFPNYSSELNVNALLLGDSALYLCASSPRATNTEAFFGQGTRLTVV.

The rearrangement joins TRBV10-2 to TRBJ1-5; the match to TRBD1 covers 7 bases. The CDR3 is 18 residues long. Per germline, CDR1 WSHSY and CDR2 SAAADI. J gave up 0 bases and V 6 bases, and 14 bases lay outside the gene matches. The CDR3 here is CASSDTGQLAYSNQPQHF. The CDR3, as DNA: TGCGCCAGCAGCGATACGGGACAGTTAGCCTATAGCAATCAGCCCCAGCATTTT.

V is TRBV7-9 and J is TRBJ1-2; D not resolved. This CDR3 is 15 amino acids long. Germline values: CDR1 SEHNR, CDR2 FQNEAQ (reference sequence). Trimming removed 5 bases at V and 4 bases at J, with 17 bases between. CDR3 residues: CASSQSASEVYGYTF. The CDR3 DNA sequence: TGTGCCAGCAGCCAGAGTGCCAGCGAAGTCTATGGCTACACCTTC.

The genes are TRBV18 and TRBJ2-7; D not certain. Per the germline V gene, CDR1 is KGHSH and CDR2 is LQKENI. Trimming stripped 1 base from V and 2 bases from J, with 3 bases between. The CDR3 spans 12 residues. The CDR3: CASSPQTYEQYF. The CDR3 nucleotides are TGTGCCAGCTCACCACAAACCTACGAGCAGTACTTC.

This rearrangement joins TRBV19 to TRBJ2-2; D gene unclear. V was cut by 3 bases and J by 2 bases, with 10 bases left in between. CDR1 and CDR2 (germline): LNHDA, SQIVND (reference sequence). The CDR3 loop spans 15 amino acids. As DNA, the CDR3 is TGTGCCAGTAGTATGTGGTTACCAAACACCGGGGAGCTGTTTTTT. Translated, it gives CASSMWLPNTGELFF.

J is TRBJ2-3 and V is TRBV4-3; 8 nucleotides line up with TRBD2. V was clipped by 0 bases and J by 2 bases; unmatched bases: 4. CDR3 length: 16 residues. Germline V gene data show CDR1 as LGHNA and CDR2 as YSLEER. The CDR3 here is CASSQEVAGNTDTQYF. CDR3 bases: TGCGCCAGCAGCCAAGAAGTAGCGGGGAACACAGATACGCAGTATTTT.

This sequence joins TRBV5-1 and TRBJ1-2; a possible D gene is TRBD1 (6 bases). The V end lost 0 bases, the J end lost 4 bases, and 7 bases lay between the germline ends. The CDR3 sequence is 13 residues long. In germline, CDR1 is SGHRS, CDR2 YFSETQ. This CDR3 is CASSLEQGYGYTF. The DNA for the CDR3 is TGCGCCAGCAGCTTGGAACAGGGCTATGGCTACACCTTC.

The rearrangement uses TRBV12-5 and TRBJ2-1, with D tentatively TRBD2 (5 bases). The CDR3 covers 16 residues. Trimming shortened V by 3 bases and J by 0 bases, and 12 bases separated the two germline ends. Per germline, CDR1 LGHNT and CDR2 FRNRAP. Here the CDR3 reads CASGLARGSSYNEQFF. The CDR3 nucleotides are TGTGCTAGTGGTTTAGCTCGTGGGAGCTCCTACAATGAGCAGTTCTTC.

This chain joins TRBV19 and TRBJ1-1; 8 nucleotides agree with TRBD1. The CDR3 runs to 13 residues. Germline V gene lookup returns CDR1 LNHDA and CDR2 SQIVND (reference sequence). The V and J ends lost 10 bases and 5 bases, in that order; junction bases with no gene match: 9. The CDR3 protein is CATGRQGLTEAFF. In DNA form, the CDR3 reads TGTGCCACCGGGAGACAGGGGTTAACTGAAGCTTTCTTT.

The chain is built from TRBV7-8 and TRBJ1-5, with D unresolved. Between the trimmed V and J ends, which lost 2 bases and 7 bases, there was a span of 6 bases. The length of the CDR3 is 12 residues. Germline V gene lookup returns CDR1 SGHVS and CDR2 FQNEAQ. CDR3 loop: CASSLIEQPQHF. The CDR3 DNA is TGTGCCAGCAGCTTAATCGAGCAGCCCCAGCATTTT.

This chain uses TRBV10-3 with TRBJ1-5; tentative D call: TRBD1 (6 bases). CDR3 length equals 16 residues. V lost 3 bases, J lost 1 base, and 13 bases lay in between. From germline, CDR1 is ENHRY and CDR2 SYGVKD. DNA of the CDR3: TGTGCCATCAGTGAAGGGGGGTTTACAAGCAATCAGCCCCAGCATTTT. Its protein product is CAISEGGFTSNQPQHF.

A remark on this clone: At the DNA level, this CDR3 is encoded by other sequences in the same sample as well. The V call is TRBV7-3, the J call TRBJ2-5; no definite D call. The CDR3 extends over 13 amino acids. Germline CDR1 is SGHTA and CDR2 is FQGTGA. Trimming cost V 4 bases and J 1 base, with 7 bases left between them. The DNA for the CDR3 is TGTGCCAGCAGCTCCACCCCCCAAGAGACCCAGTACTTC. Translating gives CASSSTPQETQYF.

This chain joins TRBV19 and TRBJ2-7; TRBD1 matches at 7 bases. The germline V gene encodes CDR1 LNHDA and CDR2 SQIVND (reference sequence). V dropped 3 bases and J dropped 3; count of bases not matched to a gene: 8. The CDR3 runs 15 residues. CDR3 sequence: CASSMLQGPLYEQYF. The CDR3 DNA reads as TGTGCCAGTAGTATGTTACAGGGGCCCCTCTACGAGCAGTACTTC.

This rearrangement joins TRBV10-3 to TRBJ2-4, with D uncertain. This CDR3 has 14 amino acids. Germline CDR1 reads ENHRY; CDR2 reads SYGVKD. The germline V and J ends were trimmed by 3 bases and 3 bases, with 9 bases remaining between them. CDR3 sequence: CAISDPLGKNIQYF. The DNA for the CDR3 is TGTGCCATCAGTGACCCCCTGGGCAAAAACATTCAGTACTTC.

The gene calls are TRBV30 and TRBJ2-4; the D gene is possibly TRBD2 (5 bases). Germline V CDR1 and CDR2: GTSNPN, SVGIG (reference sequence). V was pared by 3 bases and J by 6 bases, with 12 bases between. The CDR3 is 13 residues long. CDR3 in amino acids: CAWSGLPVNIQYF. CDR3 sequence (DNA): TGTGCCTGGAGCGGACTCCCAGTAAACATTCAGTACTTC. Full variable domain (rest looked up from reference TRBV30 and TRBJ2-4): SQTIHQWPATLVQPVGSPLSLECTVEGTSNPNLYWYRQAAGRGLQLLFYSVGIGQISSEVPQNLSASRPQDRQFILSSKKLLLSDSGFYLCAWSGLPVNIQYFGAGTRLSVL.

V usage is TRBV19 and J usage is TRBJ1-4, with D possibly being TRBD1 (5 bases). The CDR3 consists of 14 residues. CDR1 and CDR2 (germline): LNHDA, SQIVND (reference sequence). Trimming left V 2 bases short and J 3 bases short, with 7 bases between. CDR3 residues: CASSIRQSNEKLFF. DNA for the CDR3: TGTGCCAGTAGTATAAGACAGTCTAATGAAAAACTGTTTTTT.

The chain combines TRBV6-4 with TRBJ1-2, with no clear D. CDR3 length: 15 residues. The V end was cut by 0 bases, the J end by 8 bases, with 16 bases between. Germline CDR1 and CDR2: MRHNA and SNTAGT. The CDR3: CASSDSGSRSEGYTF. The DNA of the CDR3 is TGTGCCAGCAGTGACTCCGGGTCTAGGAGCGAGGGCTACACCTTC.

For this clone: Other nucleotide sequences from this sample produce the same CDR3. The V gene is TRBV19, the J gene TRBJ2-3; D call uncertain. Trimming shortened V by 1 base and J by 6 bases, and 2 bases separated the two germline ends. The CDR3 runs 11 residues. CDR1 and CDR2 from the germline V gene are LNHDA and SQIVND (reference sequence). The CDR3 DNA follows: TGTGCCAGTAGTATAGGGGATACGCAGTATTTT. This translates into CASSIGDTQYF.

This clone was found once. The chain combines TRBV6-6 with TRBJ1-5; maybe TRBD1 (5 bases). This CDR3 is built from 16 residues. Trimming removed 2 bases from V and 2 bases from J, with 13 bases in between. Germline V lookup: CDR1 MNHNY, CDR2 SVGAGI (reference sequence). The DNA of the CDR3 is TGTGCCAGCAGTTACGGGGCAGAACCAGGCAATCAGCCCCAGCATTTT. It translates to CASSYGAEPGNQPQHF.